This entry concerns a single TCR beta chain. This entry belongs to a study of blood T cell repertoires in COVID-19. Study background: PBMCs, B-cell-depleted T cells, or T cells provided the cDNA or gDNA that made up the material.

Per the original methods: Amplification of reference gene primers was used by the study to estimate nucleated cell counts. Profiling relied on immunoSEQ multiplex PCR, and the TCRdb table lists in-frame clones only, not all of them. V, J and clone size are taken as reported in that table, and D and trimming were inferred from the DNA itself. This table holds fewer than 250,000 clones, roughly nine tenths found once. Participants came from some 23 US areas, aged about 18 to 95 years. Clinical history as reported by participants underpinned cohort assignment. V lost 3 bases to trimming and J lost 5 bases; unmatched junction nucleotides: 12. The CDR3 loop spans 16 amino acids. Germline CDR1 SGDLS, CDR2 YYNGEE.

The J gene is TRBJ1-1, the V gene TRBV9, with 8 bases lining up with TRBD1. Sequenced input: PBMCs or T cells enriched from blood (not recorded which). This clonotype was obtained from a man aged 30 to 45 who had recovered from COVID-19. Written as DNA, the CDR3 is TGTGCCAGCAGCGAAATCCCAGGACAGGGAAATACTGAAGCTTTCTTT. This translates into CASSEIPGQGNTEAFF.